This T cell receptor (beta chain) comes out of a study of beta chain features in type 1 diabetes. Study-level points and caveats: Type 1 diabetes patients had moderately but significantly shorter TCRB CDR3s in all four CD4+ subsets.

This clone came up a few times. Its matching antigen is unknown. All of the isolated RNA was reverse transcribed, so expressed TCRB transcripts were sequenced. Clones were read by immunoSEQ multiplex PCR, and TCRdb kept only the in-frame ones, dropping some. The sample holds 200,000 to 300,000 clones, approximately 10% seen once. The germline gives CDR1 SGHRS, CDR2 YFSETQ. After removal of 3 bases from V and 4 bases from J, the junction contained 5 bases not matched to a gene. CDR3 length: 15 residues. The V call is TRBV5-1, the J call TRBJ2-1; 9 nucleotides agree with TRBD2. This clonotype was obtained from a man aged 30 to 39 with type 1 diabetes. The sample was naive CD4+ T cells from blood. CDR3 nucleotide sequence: TGCGCCAGCAGCTCCAGCGGGGGGATTTACAATGAGCAGTTCTTC. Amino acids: CASSSSGGIYNEQFF.